One and the same sample provided the 28 T cell receptor beta chains below, sequenced in a study of shared clonotypes between healthy human individuals. TCRdb's table, derived via immunoSEQ multiplex PCR, lists solely in-frame clones and lacks some. Here the sample spans 2.3 million or so clones, approximately 95% being singletons. The sample comprised naive CD4+ T cells from PBMCs. The sample's subset: CD45RA+ positively selected. These receptors all come from a man aged 18 to 29 in good health. Some clones in this sample may be carry-over from other donors' samples.

Notes on this clone: Germline and junction disagree at one end, which may indicate a read error. The chain joins TRBV5-4 to TRBJ2-7; D is ambiguous. This CDR3 contains 14 residues. The germline gives CDR1 SGHNT, CDR2 YYREEE (reference sequence). CDR3 in amino acids: CASSSGRPAATPSF. The CDR3 DNA sequence: TGTGCCAGCAGCTCGGGTAGGCCGGCCGCCACCCCTTCCTTC.

The sample holds a few counts of this clone. The gene calls are TRBV29-1 and TRBJ1-1, with a possible D match to TRBD1 (5 bases). The germline gives CDR1 SQVTM, CDR2 ANQGSEA. The germline V and J ends were trimmed by 6 bases and 3 bases, with 20 bases remaining between them. CDR3 length equals 15 residues. The CDR3 coding sequence is TGCAGCGTAGTCCCCCGGGGCAGGGCGGACACTGAAGCTTTCTTT. Protein product: CSVVPRGRADTEAFF.

The chain carries TRBV5-1 and TRBJ1-2; 7 positions match TRBD1. The germline V gene has CDR1 SGHRS and CDR2 YFSETQ. V shed 0 bases, J shed 7 bases, and the junction held 6 bases outside the gene matches. The CDR3 length is 14 residues. The CDR3 region is CASSLDRTGGGYTF. The CDR3 DNA is TGCGCCAGCAGCTTGGATAGGACAGGCGGTGGCTACACCTTC.

The V and J genes are TRBV7-9 and TRBJ2-2, with D unclear. This CDR3 is 12 amino acids long. Germline-derived CDR1 and CDR2 are SEHNR and FQNEAQ (reference sequence). The ends were cut back, 5 bases at V and 4 bases at J, with 5 bases in the middle. DNA for the CDR3: TGTGCCAGCAGCCTTACCACCGGGGAGCTGTTTTTT. This gives the protein CASSLTTGELFF.

V and J are TRBV2 and TRBJ1-5; D ambiguous. Trimming took 3 bases from V and 7 from J, leaving 10 bases between them. In germline, CDR1 is SNHLY, CDR2 FYNNEI. The CDR3 totals 13 residues. For the CDR3, the DNA is TGTGCCAGCAGTGATAGAAGTCGGCAGCCCCAGCATTTT. Translation gives CASSDRSRQPQHF.

This chain links TRBV19 with TRBJ2-7; 8 bases fit TRBD1. The V and J ends lost 4 bases and 2 bases, in that order; junction bases with no gene match: 4. The CDR3 contains 14 residues. CDR1 and CDR2 (germline): LNHDA, SQIVND (reference sequence). The CDR3 spells CASSRQGRTYEQYF. The CDR3 coding sequence is TGTGCCAGTAGTAGACAGGGGCGGACCTACGAGCAGTACTTC.

This clone has only a few counts. This rearrangement joins TRBV6-1 to TRBJ2-3, with 9 bases fitting TRBD1. Germline V gene data show CDR1 as MNHNS and CDR2 as SASEGT. With 4 bases clipped from V and 9 bases from J, the junction kept 2 bases outside the gene matches. The CDR3 spans 12 residues. In DNA form, the CDR3 reads TGTGCCAGCAGTGGGACAGGGGTAACGCAGTATTTT. Its translation is CASSGTGVTQYF.

This sequence joins TRBV9 and TRBJ2-7, with 9 bases that match TRBD2. V lost 0 bases to trimming and J lost 4 bases; unmatched junction nucleotides: 5. CDR3 length: 15 residues. Germline V gene sequence: CDR1 SGDLS, CDR2 YYNGEE. CDR3 bases: TGTGCCAGCAGCGTAGGTAGCGGGAGACATTACGAGCAGTACTTC. Translation: CASSVGSGRHYEQYF. The entire variable domain, with the rest obtained from reference TRBV9 and TRBJ2-7, is as follows: DSGVTQTPKHLITATGQRVTLRCSPRSGDLSVYWYQQSLDQGLQFLIQYYNGEERAKGNILERFSAQQFPDLHSELNLSSLELGDSALYFCASSVGSGRHYEQYFGPGTRLTVT.

The chain uses TRBV20-1 and TRBJ2-3; perhaps TRBD1 as D (6 bases). Germline CDR1 reads DFQATT; CDR2 reads SNEGSKA (reference sequence). This CDR3 has 11 residues. The CDR3 DNA is TGCAGCCCAGGGGGCACAGATACGCAGTATTTT. Amino acids: CSPGGTDTQYF.

As for this clone: Its ends do not fully match the called genes, so a read error is possible. The V gene is TRBV14, the J gene TRBJ1-2, with 7 bases that match TRBD1. Germline V lookup: CDR1 SGHDN, CDR2 FVKESK. The CDR3 is 16 residues long. CDR3: CASRQGGGGPRYGYTF. The CDR3, as DNA: TGTGCCAGCAGGCAAGGGGGCGGCGGGCCGCGGTATGGCTACACCTTC.

To note about this clone: This sample also contains other DNA sequences that code for the same CDR3. V gene TRBV5-1 combines with J gene TRBJ2-1, with no clear D. The CDR3 spans 14 residues. Germline CDR1 reads SGHRS; CDR2 reads YFSETQ. V lost 0 bases, J lost 4 bases, and 8 bases lay in between. CDR3 in DNA: TGCGCCAGCAGCTTGGACTTAAGGTACAATGAGCAGTTCTTC. Its protein is CASSLDLRYNEQFF.

This clone came up once. V and J are TRBV6-1 and TRBJ1-2, with 8 bases lining up with TRBD1. J lost 2 bases, V lost 1 base, and 9 bases had no gene match. This CDR3 comprises 17 residues. Germline V gene sequence: CDR1 MNHNS, CDR2 SASEGT. The DNA of the CDR3 is TGTGCCAGCAGTGAAGATTGGCGACAGGGGCAAAACTATGGCTACACCTTC. Protein product: CASSEDWRQGQNYGYTF.

The chain links TRBV6-5 to TRBJ2-2, with no clear D. The CDR3 runs to 14 residues. CDR1 is MNHEY, CDR2 SVGAGI, per germline. V was cut by 0 bases and J by 6 bases, with 8 bases left in between. This CDR3 reads CASSYSGAAGELFF. CDR3 coding DNA: TGTGCCAGCAGTTACTCAGGCGCAGCCGGGGAGCTGTTTTTT.

In the case of this clone: The same CDR3 is also encoded by other DNA sequences in this sample. The gene calls are TRBV9 and TRBJ2-1, with D unresolved. V was pared by 2 bases and J by 0 bases, with 9 bases between. The CDR3 runs 15 residues. From germline, CDR1 is SGDLS and CDR2 YYNGEE. Here the CDR3 reads CASSVLSSSYNEQFF. Written as DNA, the CDR3 is TGTGCCAGCAGCGTCCTCTCGAGCTCCTACAATGAGCAGTTCTTC.

V and J are TRBV5-1 and TRBJ2-5; a weak D match, TRBD1 (6 bases). With 3 bases removed from V and 1 base from J, the gap between germline ends came to 13 bases. This CDR3 spans 15 amino acids. Germline V gene sequence: CDR1 SGHRS, CDR2 YFSETQ. For the CDR3, the DNA is TGCGCCAGCAGCTGGATACAGGGTTCCCAAGAGACCCAGTACTTC. As protein: CASSWIQGSQETQYF.

Regarding this clone: The sample holds other DNA sequences that translate to the same CDR3. V gene TRBV28 combines with J gene TRBJ1-1; no clear D. The V end was cut by 3 bases, the J end by 5 bases, with 7 bases between. Germline V gene sequence: CDR1 MDHEN, CDR2 SYDVKM. The CDR3 is 12 amino acids. This CDR3 is CASSLWDTEAFF. The CDR3 DNA sequence: TGTGCCAGCAGTTTGTGGGATACTGAAGCTTTCTTT.

The rearrangement uses TRBV7-3 and TRBJ2-3; 8 nucleotides align to TRBD2. J gave up 5 bases and V 2 bases, and 6 bases lay outside the gene matches. The CDR3 has 15 residues. Germline CDR1 and CDR2: SGHTA and FQGTGA. CDR3 region: CASSLGLSGVDTQYF. As DNA, the CDR3 is TGTGCCAGCAGCTTAGGGCTTAGCGGGGTAGATACGCAGTATTTT.

This clone was recorded only once. V gene TRBV11-2 combines with J gene TRBJ1-4, with a possible D match to TRBD1 (6 bases). The length of the CDR3 is 15 residues. The germline V and J ends were trimmed by 5 bases and 5 bases, with 15 bases remaining between them. Germline assignment: CDR1 SGHAT and CDR2 FQNNGV. The CDR3 DNA reads as TGTGCCAGCAGCACGCGACAGGCGTACAATGAAAAACTGTTTTTT. Translation gives CASSTRQAYNEKLFF.

The chain carries TRBV28 and TRBJ2-3; 9 nucleotides agree with TRBD1. V trimming: 6 bases; J trimming: 3 bases; junction bases outside the gene matches: 13. This CDR3 is built from 17 residues. The germline CDR1 and CDR2 sequences are MDHEN and SYDVKM. CDR3 DNA: TGTGCCAGCAGGTCCCTTGGGACAGGGTTAATTACAGATACGCAGTATTTT. Encoded protein: CASRSLGTGLITDTQYF.

The genes are TRBV11-2 and TRBJ2-3, with 7 positions matching TRBD1. After removal of 5 bases from V and 1 base from J, the junction contained 0 bases not matched to a gene. CDR3 length equals 13 residues. Germline V gene sequence: CDR1 SGHAT, CDR2 FQNNGV. CDR3 sequence (DNA): TGTGCCAGCAGCGGGACAGGCACAGATACGCAGTATTTT. It specifies CASSGTGTDTQYF.

The chain has TRBV5-1 and TRBJ2-5, with D hard to call. Germline CDR1 is SGHRS and CDR2 is YFSETQ. The CDR3 has 14 amino acids. Deletions cut 9 bases from V and 2 bases from J, with 17 bases between. DNA of the CDR3: TGCGCCACCGCCCTCGGCGGACCGCAAGAGACCCAGTACTTC. This codes for CATALGGPQETQYF. Full variable domain (outside the CDR3, taken from reference TRBV5-1 and TRBJ2-5): KAGVTQTPRYLIKTRGQQVTLSCSPISGHRSVSWYQQTPGQGLQFLFEYFSETQRNKGNFPGRFSGRQFSNSRSEMNVSTLELGDSALYLCATALGGPQETQYFGPGTRLLVL.

This chain uses TRBV5-1 with TRBJ2-7; 7 nucleotides match TRBD1. Germline CDR1 and CDR2: SGHRS and YFSETQ. The ends lost 2 bases at V and 7 bases at J; junction bases unmatched: 9. The CDR3 is 14 amino acids. In nucleotides, the CDR3 is TGCGCCAGCAGCTTAGATAGGGGGCCTGGGGAGCAGTACTTC. Amino acid sequence: CASSLDRGPGEQYF.

The gene calls are TRBV9 and TRBJ2-2; D not resolved. Per the germline V gene, CDR1 is SGDLS and CDR2 is YYNGEE. This CDR3 has 12 amino acids. Trimming cost V 4 bases and J 5 bases, with 6 bases left between them. CDR3 sequence reads: CASSSQTGELFF. As DNA, the CDR3 is TGTGCCAGCAGCTCTCAGACCGGGGAGCTGTTTTTT.

This clone was observed once. The chain recombines TRBV4-1 with TRBJ2-5; no definite D call. CDR1 is MGHRA, CDR2 YSYEKL, per germline. V lost 0 bases and J 5 bases, leaving 4 bases between the germline ends. CDR3 size: 12 residues. CDR3 coding DNA: TGCGCCAGCAGCCAAGAGAGGGAGACCCAGTACTTC. Translation: CASSQERETQYF.

V is TRBV7-9 and J is TRBJ1-1; TRBD1 matches 7 bases. The CDR3 loop spans 16 amino acids. V shed 4 bases and J 5 bases; nucleotides not matched to a gene: 13. CDR1 is SEHNR and CDR2 is FQNEAQ in the germline V gene (reference sequence). CDR3 DNA sequence: TGTGCCAGCAGCTCCTCCAGGGGGGGGGTGTCAACTGAAGCTTTCTTT. It is translated as CASSSSRGGVSTEAFF.

This clone has just one count. The rearrangement uses TRBV28 and TRBJ2-3; the D is unclear. The V gene's germline CDR1 is MDHEN and CDR2 SYDVKM. V was clipped by 4 bases and J by 1 base, with 12 bases between them. This CDR3 spans 15 amino acids. The CDR3 DNA reads TGTGCCAGCAGTTCCTTAAGAGTCGGCACAGATACGCAGTATTTT. Its translation is CASSSLRVGTDTQYF.

This chain links TRBV7-2 with TRBJ2-2; TRBD2 aligns across 8 bases. V dropped 4 bases and J dropped 4; count of bases not matched to a gene: 8. CDR3 length: 16 residues. Germline-derived CDR1 and CDR2 are SGHTA and FQGNSA. The CDR3 DNA reads TGTGCCAGCAGCTCTTATAGCGGGACCGGCACCGGGGAGCTGTTTTTT. Amino acids: CASSSYSGTGTGELFF. The whole variable domain, remainder taken from reference TRBV7-2 and TRBJ2-2, is GAGVSQSPSNKVTEKGKDVELRCDPISGHTALYWYRQSLGQGLEFLIYFQGNSAPDKSGLPSDRFSAERTGGSVSTLTIQRTQQEDSAVYLCASSSYSGTGTGELFFGEGSRLTVL.

V gene TRBV5-4 combines with J gene TRBJ2-3; no clear D. V shed 0 bases and J shed 0 bases, with 14 bases lying between them. The CDR3 runs 17 residues. Germline values: CDR1 SGHNT, CDR2 YYREEE (reference sequence). The CDR3 here is CASSLAAGPLSTDTQYF. Here the CDR3 DNA reads TGTGCCAGCAGCTTGGCCGCAGGTCCGCTCAGCACAGATACGCAGTATTTT. Variable domain in full (rest from reference TRBV5-4 and TRBJ2-3): ETGVTQSPTHLIKTRGQQVTLRCSSQSGHNTVSWYQQALGQGPQFIFQYYREEENGRGNFPPRFSGLQFPNYSSELNVNALELDDSALYLCASSLAAGPLSTDTQYFGPGTRLTVL.